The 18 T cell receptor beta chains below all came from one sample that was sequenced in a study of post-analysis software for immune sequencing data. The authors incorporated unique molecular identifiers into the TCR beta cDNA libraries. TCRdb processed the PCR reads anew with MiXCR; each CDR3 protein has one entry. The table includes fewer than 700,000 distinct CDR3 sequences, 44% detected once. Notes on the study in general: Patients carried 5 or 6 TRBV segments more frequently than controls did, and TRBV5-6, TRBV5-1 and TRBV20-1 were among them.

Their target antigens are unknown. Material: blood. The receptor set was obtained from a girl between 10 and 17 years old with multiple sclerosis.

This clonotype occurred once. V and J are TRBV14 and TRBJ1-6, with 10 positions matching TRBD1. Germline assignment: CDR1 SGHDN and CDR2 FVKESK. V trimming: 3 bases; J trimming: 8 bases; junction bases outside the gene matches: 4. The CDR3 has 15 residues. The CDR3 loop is CASSHLTGGDSPLHF. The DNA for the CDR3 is TGTGCCAGCAGCCACTTGACAGGGGGCGATTCACCCCTCCACTTT.

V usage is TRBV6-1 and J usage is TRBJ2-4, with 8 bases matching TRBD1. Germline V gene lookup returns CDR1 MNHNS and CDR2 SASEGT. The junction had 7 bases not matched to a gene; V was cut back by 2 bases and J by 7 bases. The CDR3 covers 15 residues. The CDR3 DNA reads TGTGCCAGCAGTGAATTTCGGGGACAGGTCAACATTCAGTACTTC. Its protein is CASSEFRGQVNIQYF.

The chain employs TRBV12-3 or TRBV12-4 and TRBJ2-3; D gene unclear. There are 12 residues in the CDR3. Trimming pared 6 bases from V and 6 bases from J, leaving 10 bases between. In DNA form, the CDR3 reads TGTGCCAGCAGCCCTATGGGTGATACGCAGTATTTT. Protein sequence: CASSPMGDTQYF.

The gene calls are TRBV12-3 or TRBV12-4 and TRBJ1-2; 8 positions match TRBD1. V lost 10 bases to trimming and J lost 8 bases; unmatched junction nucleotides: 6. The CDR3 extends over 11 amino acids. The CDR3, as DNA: TGTGCCACCTGGACAGGGAGAGGCTACACCTTC. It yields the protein CATWTGRGYTF.

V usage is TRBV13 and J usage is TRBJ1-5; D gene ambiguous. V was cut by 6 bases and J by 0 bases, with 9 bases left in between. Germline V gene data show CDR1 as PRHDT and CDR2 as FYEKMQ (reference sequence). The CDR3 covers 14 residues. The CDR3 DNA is TGTGCCAGCAGGATAAGGGATAGCAATCAGCCCCAGCATTTT. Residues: CASRIRDSNQPQHF.

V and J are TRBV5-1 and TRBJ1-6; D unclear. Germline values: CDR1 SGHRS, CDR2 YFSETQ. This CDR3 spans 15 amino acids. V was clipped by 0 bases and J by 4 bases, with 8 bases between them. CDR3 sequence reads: CASSLADGYNSPLHF. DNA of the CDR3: TGCGCCAGCAGCTTGGCCGACGGATATAATTCACCCCTCCACTTT.

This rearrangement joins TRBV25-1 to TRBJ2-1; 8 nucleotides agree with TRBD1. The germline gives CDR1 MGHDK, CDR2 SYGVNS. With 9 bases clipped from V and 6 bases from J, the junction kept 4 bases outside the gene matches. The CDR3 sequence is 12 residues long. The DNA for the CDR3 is TGTGCCAGTGGAGACAGGGGCAATGAGCAGTTCTTC. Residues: CASGDRGNEQFF.

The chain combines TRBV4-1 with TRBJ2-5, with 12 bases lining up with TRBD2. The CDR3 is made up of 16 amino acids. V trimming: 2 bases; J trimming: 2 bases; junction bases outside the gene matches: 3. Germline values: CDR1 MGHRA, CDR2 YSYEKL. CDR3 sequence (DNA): TGCGCCAGCAGCCAATGGACTAGCGGGGTTCAAGAGACCCAGTACTTC. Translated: CASSQWTSGVQETQYF.

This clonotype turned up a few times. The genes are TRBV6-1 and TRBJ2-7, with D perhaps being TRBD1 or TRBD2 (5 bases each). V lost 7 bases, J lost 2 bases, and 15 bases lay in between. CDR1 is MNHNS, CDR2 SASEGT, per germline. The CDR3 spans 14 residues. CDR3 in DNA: TGTGCCAGCATTCTTGGGACCGCCACCTACGAGCAGTACTTC. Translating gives CASILGTATYEQYF.

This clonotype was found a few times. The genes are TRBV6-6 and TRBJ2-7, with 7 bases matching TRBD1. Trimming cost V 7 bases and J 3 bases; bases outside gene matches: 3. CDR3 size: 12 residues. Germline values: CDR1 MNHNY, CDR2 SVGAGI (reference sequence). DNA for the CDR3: TGTGCCAGCACCCGGGACAGCTACGAGCAGTACTTC. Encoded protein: CASTRDSYEQYF.

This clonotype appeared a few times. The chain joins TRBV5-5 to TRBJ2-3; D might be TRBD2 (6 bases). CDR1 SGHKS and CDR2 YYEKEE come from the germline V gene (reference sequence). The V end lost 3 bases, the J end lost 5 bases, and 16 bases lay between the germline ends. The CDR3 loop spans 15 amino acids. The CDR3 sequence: CASSSAGGLRDTQYF. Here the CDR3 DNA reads TGTGCCAGCAGCTCCGCTGGGGGGTTGAGAGATACGCAGTATTTT.

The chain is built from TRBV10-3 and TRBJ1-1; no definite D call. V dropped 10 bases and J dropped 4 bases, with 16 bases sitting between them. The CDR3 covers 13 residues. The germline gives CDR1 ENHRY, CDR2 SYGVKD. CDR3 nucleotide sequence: TGTGCCACCCTGCGACCGGGGAGCACTGAAGCTTTCTTT. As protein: CATLRPGSTEAFF.

Here the CDR3 DNA reads TGCGCCAGCCGGACTAGCGGGGCAGATACGCAGTATTTT. This sequence encodes CASRTSGADTQYF. The rearrangement uses TRBV10-2 and TRBJ2-3, with 12 bases identical to TRBD2. The CDR3 extends over 13 amino acids. CDR1 and CDR2 from the germline V gene are WSHSY and SAAADI. V lost 8 bases and J lost 4; bases outside the gene matches: 1.

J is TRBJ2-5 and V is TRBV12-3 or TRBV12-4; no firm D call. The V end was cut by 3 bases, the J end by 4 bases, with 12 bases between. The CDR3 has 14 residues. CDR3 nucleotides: TGTGCCAGCAGTTTCGGTGGGATCCGAGAGACCCAGTACTTC. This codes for CASSFGGIRETQYF.

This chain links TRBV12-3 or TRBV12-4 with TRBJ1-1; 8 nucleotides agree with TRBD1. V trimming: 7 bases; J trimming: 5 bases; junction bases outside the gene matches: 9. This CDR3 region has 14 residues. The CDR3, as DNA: TGTGCCAGCATCCGTTCAGGGGGCAGGACTGAAGCTTTCTTT. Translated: CASIRSGGRTEAFF.

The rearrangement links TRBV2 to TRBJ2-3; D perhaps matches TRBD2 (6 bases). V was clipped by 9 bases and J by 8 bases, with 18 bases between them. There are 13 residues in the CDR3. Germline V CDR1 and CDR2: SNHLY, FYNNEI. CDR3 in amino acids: CARKEGLGGTQYF. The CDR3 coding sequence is TGTGCCAGGAAGGAGGGGTTGGGAGGTACGCAGTATTTT.

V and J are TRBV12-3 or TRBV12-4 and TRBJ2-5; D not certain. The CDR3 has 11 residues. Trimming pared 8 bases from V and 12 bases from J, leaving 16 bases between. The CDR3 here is CASGVGQQEYF. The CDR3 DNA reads TGTGCCAGCGGGGTCGGGCAGCAGGAGTACTTC.

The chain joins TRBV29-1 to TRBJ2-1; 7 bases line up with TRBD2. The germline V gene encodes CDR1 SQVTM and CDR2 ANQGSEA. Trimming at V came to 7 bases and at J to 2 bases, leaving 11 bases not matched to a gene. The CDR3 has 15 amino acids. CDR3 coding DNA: TGCAGCGGCAGTGGGCTAGCGGACCCCTACAATGAGCAGTTCTTC. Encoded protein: CSGSGLADPYNEQFF.